Presented here are 18 T cell receptor beta chains from one specimen sequenced in a study of early T cells in non-severe SARS-CoV-2 infection. From the 5' RACE reads, TCRdb called clonotypes with MiXCR, one entry per CDR3 protein. The data show about 57,000 distinct CDR3 sequences, 13% seen once. Sequenced sample: whole blood. These receptors originate from an adult who was a healthcare worker with PCR-confirmed SARS-CoV-2 infection or an uninfected control (not recorded which).

The J gene is TRBJ1-2, the V gene TRBV29-1, with D maybe TRBD1 (5 bases). The length of the CDR3 is 14 residues. Trimming took off 7 bases at V and 4 bases at J, with 19 bases between the two ends. The germline CDR1 and CDR2 sequences are SQVTM and ANQGSEA. The CDR3, as DNA: TGCAGCGCAAAACAGGTTTCCGGGAGCTATGGCTACACCTTC. Translated, it gives CSAKQVSGSYGYTF.

In this sample, this clonotype turned up a few times. The genes are TRBV10-3 and TRBJ2-4; 7 bases agree with TRBD1. The CDR3 length is 18 residues. Trimming cost V 3 bases and J 0 bases; bases outside gene matches: 11. Germline values: CDR1 ENHRY, CDR2 SYGVKD. CDR3 nucleotide sequence: TGTGCCATCAGTGACCCGATACCGGGACAGCAAGCCAAAAACATTCAGTACTTC. This gives the protein CAISDPIPGQQAKNIQYF.

The J gene is TRBJ2-3, the V gene TRBV6-1; the D is unclear. Germline loops: CDR1 MNHNS, CDR2 SASEGT. Trimming stripped 8 bases from V and 3 bases from J, with 12 bases between. The CDR3 sequence is 13 residues long. CDR3 DNA: TGTGCCAGCCTTTTCCGACTGACAGATACGCAGTATTTT. Encoded protein: CASLFRLTDTQYF.

The rearrangement joins TRBV5-4 to TRBJ2-3; 8 nucleotides line up with TRBD2. Germline V gene sequence: CDR1 SGHNT, CDR2 YYREEE (reference sequence). The CDR3 sequence is 16 residues long. After removal of 7 bases from V and 0 bases from J, the junction contained 10 bases not matched to a gene. CDR3 loop: CASSRGGSESTDTQYF. DNA of the CDR3: TGTGCCAGCTCCCGGGGGGGGAGCGAGAGCACAGATACGCAGTATTTT.

At least ten counts were recorded for this clonotype. V gene TRBV7-2 combines with J gene TRBJ1-1, with D possibly matching TRBD1 (6 bases). In germline, CDR1 is SGHTA, CDR2 FQGNSA. V lost 4 bases, J lost 3 bases, and 12 bases lay in between. This CDR3 is 14 amino acids long. The CDR3: CASSSTKGDTEAFF. The CDR3 coding sequence is TGTGCCAGCAGCTCTACAAAGGGGGACACTGAAGCTTTCTTT.

This clonotype was recorded a few times. The chain links TRBV7-8 to TRBJ1-6; 10 bases align to TRBD1. The V and J ends lost 3 bases and 7 bases, in that order; junction bases with no gene match: 3. Germline CDR1 is SGHVS and CDR2 is FQNEAQ. This CDR3 has 15 residues. In DNA, the CDR3 is TGTGCCAGCAGCTTGGGACAGGGGACGAATTCACCCCTCCACTTT. Protein sequence: CASSLGQGTNSPLHF.

The rearrangement links TRBV4-1 to TRBJ2-7; D is possibly TRBD1 or TRBD2 (5 bases each). The CDR3 is made up of 15 amino acids. The V gene's germline CDR1 is MGHRA and CDR2 YSYEKL. The V end lost 0 bases, the J end lost 6 bases, and 15 bases lay between the germline ends. The CDR3 DNA is TGCGCCAGCAGCCAAGAGGCCGGGGCGATTGGCGAGCAGTACTTC. Residues: CASSQEAGAIGEQYF.

V and J are TRBV12-3 or TRBV12-4 and TRBJ1-2; 8 bases match TRBD1. The CDR3 sequence is 15 residues long. Trimming removed 5 bases from V and 11 bases from J; junction bases left unmatched: 16. The CDR3 region is CASSRTGLIVNTYTF. The CDR3, as DNA: TGTGCCAGCAGTCGGACAGGGCTTATCGTCAATACGTACACCTTC.

This clonotype was seen many times. J is TRBJ2-4 and V is TRBV5-1; 9 bases agree with TRBD1. This CDR3 region has 14 residues. Trimming cost V 4 bases and J 7 bases; bases outside gene matches: 6. Germline-derived CDR1 and CDR2 are SGHRS and YFSETQ. The CDR3 sequence is CASSNTGGANIQYF. CDR3 nucleotide sequence: TGCGCCAGCAGCAATACAGGGGGCGCGAACATTCAGTACTTC.

This clonotype was recorded at least ten times. The chain carries TRBV19 and TRBJ1-5, with D possibly being TRBD1 (6 bases). V was trimmed by 8 bases and J by 6 bases, leaving 17 bases between them. Germline V lookup: CDR1 LNHDA, CDR2 SQIVND (reference sequence). This CDR3 is built from 14 residues. The CDR3 DNA follows: TGTGCCAGTGACCCGGCAGGGGAAATTCAGCCCCAGCATTTT. This sequence encodes CASDPAGEIQPQHF.

The rearrangement joins TRBV10-1 to TRBJ1-6, with D unclear. From germline, CDR1 is WNHNN and CDR2 SYGVQD (reference sequence). This CDR3 contains 13 residues. Trimming pared 6 bases from V and 8 bases from J, leaving 11 bases between. The CDR3, as DNA: TGCGCCAGCAGCCGGAGACGAGATTCACCCCTCCACTTT. Protein product: CASSRRRDSPLHF.

This clonotype has a count of ten or more. The chain uses TRBV6-5 and TRBJ2-7; D unclear. CDR1 and CDR2 from the germline V gene are MNHEY and SVGAGI. The CDR3 covers 13 residues. Trimming pared 2 bases from V and 1 base from J, leaving 6 bases between. CDR3 in DNA: TGTGCCAGCAGTTACCGCCAGTCCTACGAGCAGTACTTC. It is translated as CASSYRQSYEQYF.

The genes are TRBV10-2 and TRBJ1-4; D not resolved. Germline V gives CDR1 WSHSY, CDR2 SAAADI. Trimming pared 4 bases from V and 10 bases from J, leaving 10 bases between. The CDR3 extends over 12 amino acids. CDR3 in amino acids: CASSVRSGKLFF. The CDR3, as DNA: TGCGCCAGCAGTGTAAGGTCGGGAAAACTGTTTTTT.

This chain links TRBV6-5 with TRBJ1-2; D may be TRBD1 (5 bases). The CDR3 runs to 14 residues. With 0 bases removed from V and 8 bases from J, the gap between germline ends came to 13 bases. Germline assignment: CDR1 MNHEY and CDR2 SVGAGI. Here the CDR3 reads CASSYSFREGGYTF. The CDR3 bases are TGTGCCAGCAGTTACTCTTTCAGGGAGGGAGGCTACACCTTC.

This clonotype was recorded at least ten times. CDR3: CASSYETSNEQFF. In nucleotides, the CDR3 is TGCGCCAGCAGCTACGAGACTAGCAATGAGCAGTTCTTC. The J gene is TRBJ2-1, the V gene TRBV5-1; possible D gene TRBD2, 6 bases. Germline V CDR1 and CDR2: SGHRS, YFSETQ. Trimming stripped 3 bases from V and 6 bases from J, with 10 bases between. The CDR3 sequence is 13 residues long.

This clonotype was detected only a few times. The CDR3 region is CASSQYPGSTYEQYF. CDR3 nucleotide sequence: TGTGCCAGCAGCCAATATCCGGGGTCTACCTACGAGCAGTACTTC. The chain links TRBV3-1 to TRBJ2-7; possibly TRBD2 for D (5 bases). CDR1 and CDR2 from the germline V gene are LGHDT and YNNKEL (reference sequence). This CDR3 region has 15 residues. The ends were cut back, 2 bases at V and 2 bases at J, with 13 bases in the middle.

This clonotype was picked up many times. The gene calls are TRBV4-2 and TRBJ2-4, with D possibly being TRBD2 (5 bases). The CDR3 contains 17 residues. Trimming took off 0 bases at V and 0 bases at J, with 12 bases between the two ends. Germline V gene data show CDR1 as LGHNA and CDR2 as YNFKEQ. The CDR3: CASSQDRASQAKNIQYF. For the CDR3, the DNA is TGTGCCAGCAGCCAAGATCGGGCTAGCCAAGCCAAAAACATTCAGTACTTC.

This clonotype was seen at least ten times. CDR3 region: CASSLLAESTDTQYF. CDR3 nucleotide sequence: TGTGCCAGCAGCTTACTAGCGGAGAGCACAGATACGCAGTATTTT. The rearrangement uses TRBV7-8 and TRBJ2-3; 7 nucleotides line up with TRBD2. Germline V lookup: CDR1 SGHVS, CDR2 FQNEAQ. This CDR3 region has 15 residues. V shed 2 bases and J 0 bases; nucleotides not matched to a gene: 2.